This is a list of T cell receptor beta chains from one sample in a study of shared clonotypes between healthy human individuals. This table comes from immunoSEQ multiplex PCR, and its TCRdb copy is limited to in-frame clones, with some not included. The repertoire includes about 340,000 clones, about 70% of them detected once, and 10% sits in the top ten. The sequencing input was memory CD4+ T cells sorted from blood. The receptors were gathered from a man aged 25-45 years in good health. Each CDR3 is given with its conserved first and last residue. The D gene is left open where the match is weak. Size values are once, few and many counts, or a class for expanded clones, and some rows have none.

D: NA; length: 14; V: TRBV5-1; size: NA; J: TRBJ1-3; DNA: TGCGCCAGCAGCCTTGACAGTCGTGGAAACACCATATATTTT; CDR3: CASSLDSRGNTIYF
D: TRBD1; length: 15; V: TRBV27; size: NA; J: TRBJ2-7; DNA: TGTGCCAGCAGTTTAAGAGGGGGCGCCGCCTACGAGCAGTACTTC; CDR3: CASSLRGGAAYEQYF
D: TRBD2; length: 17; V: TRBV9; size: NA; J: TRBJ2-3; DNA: TGTGCCAGCAGCGTAGTAGGCGGGAGGGCCAGGGGAGATACGCAGTATTTT; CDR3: CASSVVGGRARGDTQYF
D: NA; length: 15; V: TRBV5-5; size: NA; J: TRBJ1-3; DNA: TGTGCCAGCAGCTTCAGGGCAACCTCTGGAAACACCATATATTTT; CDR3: CASSFRATSGNTIYF
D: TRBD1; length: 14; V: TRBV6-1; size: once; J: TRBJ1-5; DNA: TGTGCCAGCAGAGGACAGGCTAGCAATCAGCCCCAGCATTTT; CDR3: CASRGQASNQPQHF
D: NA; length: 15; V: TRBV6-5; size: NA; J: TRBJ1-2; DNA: TGTGCCAGCAGTGGGAGTGCAGGGCGTCCTGGTGGCTACACCTTC; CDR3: CASSGSAGRPGGYTF
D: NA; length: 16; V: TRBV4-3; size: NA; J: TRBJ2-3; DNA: TGCGCCAGCAGCCAAGAGCTAGGGTACTTCACAGATACGCAGTATTTT; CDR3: CASSQELGYFTDTQYF
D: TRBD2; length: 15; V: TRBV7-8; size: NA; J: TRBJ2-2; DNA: TGTGCCAGCAGCTTGGGACTAGCGGGAGTCGGGGAGCTGTTTTTT; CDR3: CASSLGLAGVGELFF
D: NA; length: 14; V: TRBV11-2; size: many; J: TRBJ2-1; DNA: TGTGCCAGCAGCTTAGTCTCCGCCGACAATGAGCAGTTCTTC; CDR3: CASSLVSADNEQFF
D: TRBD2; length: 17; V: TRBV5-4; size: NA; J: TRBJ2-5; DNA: TGTGCCAGCAGCTTGGAATTAGGGACTAGCACCCAAGAGACCCAGTACTTC; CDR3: CASSLELGTSTQETQYF
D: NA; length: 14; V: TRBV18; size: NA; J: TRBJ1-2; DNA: TGTGCCAGCTCACCCAGGGGCCCAAACTATGGCTACACCTTC; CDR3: CASSPRGPNYGYTF
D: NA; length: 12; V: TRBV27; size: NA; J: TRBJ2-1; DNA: TGTGCCAGCAGTAGGACCGACAATGAGCAGTTCTTC; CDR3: CASSRTDNEQFF
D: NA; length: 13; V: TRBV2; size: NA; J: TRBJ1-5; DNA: TGTGCCAGCAGGGGGGCCCAGAATCAGCCCCAGCATTTT; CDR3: CASRGAQNQPQHF
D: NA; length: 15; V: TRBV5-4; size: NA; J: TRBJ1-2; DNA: TGTGCCAGCAGCTTGGCCACACAGGGCAGAGATGGCTACACCTTC; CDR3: CASSLATQGRDGYTF
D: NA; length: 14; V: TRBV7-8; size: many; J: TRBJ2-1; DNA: TGTGCCAGCAGCTTAGATGGTAGCGGAAATGAGCAGTTCTTC; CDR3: CASSLDGSGNEQFF
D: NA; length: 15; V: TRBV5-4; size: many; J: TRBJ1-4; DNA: TGTGCCAGCAGCCCTAGTGGGGGGCGTAGTGAAAAACTGTTTTTT; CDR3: CASSPSGGRSEKLFF
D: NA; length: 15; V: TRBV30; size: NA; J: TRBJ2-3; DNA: TGTGCCTGGAGTCTCAATCGGAGAGGGTCAGATACGCAGTATTTT; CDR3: CAWSLNRRGSDTQYF
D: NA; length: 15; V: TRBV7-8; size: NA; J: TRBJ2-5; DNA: TGTGCCAGCAACTCAGCTTCCCGAGCCGAAGAGACCCAGTACTTC; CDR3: CASNSASRAEETQYF
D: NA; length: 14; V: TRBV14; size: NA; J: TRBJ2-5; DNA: TGTGCCAGCAGCCAAGACAGGGACCAAGAGACCCAGTACTTC; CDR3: CASSQDRDQETQYF
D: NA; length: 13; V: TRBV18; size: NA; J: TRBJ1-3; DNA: TGTGCCAACTCACCCTCGGTATGGAACACCATATATTTT; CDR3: CANSPSVWNTIYF
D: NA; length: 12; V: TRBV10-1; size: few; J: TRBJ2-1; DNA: TGCGCCAGCGGTGACCCTTTCAATGAGCAGTTCTTC; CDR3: CASGDPFNEQFF
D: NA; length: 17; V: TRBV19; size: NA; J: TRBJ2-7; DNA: TGTGCCAGTAGTATCTTCCGGAGGGACAAATTTTCCTACGAGCAGTACTTC; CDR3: CASSIFRRDKFSYEQYF
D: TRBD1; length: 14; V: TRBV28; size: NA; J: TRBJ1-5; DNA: TGTGCCAGCAGCAAACAGGGGGCTTTCGAGACCCAGCATTTT; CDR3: CASSKQGAFETQHF
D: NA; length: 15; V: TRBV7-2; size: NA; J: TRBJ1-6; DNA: TGTGCCAGCAGCTCCCTCCGATCCTATAATTCACCCCTCCACTTT; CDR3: CASSSLRSYNSPLHF